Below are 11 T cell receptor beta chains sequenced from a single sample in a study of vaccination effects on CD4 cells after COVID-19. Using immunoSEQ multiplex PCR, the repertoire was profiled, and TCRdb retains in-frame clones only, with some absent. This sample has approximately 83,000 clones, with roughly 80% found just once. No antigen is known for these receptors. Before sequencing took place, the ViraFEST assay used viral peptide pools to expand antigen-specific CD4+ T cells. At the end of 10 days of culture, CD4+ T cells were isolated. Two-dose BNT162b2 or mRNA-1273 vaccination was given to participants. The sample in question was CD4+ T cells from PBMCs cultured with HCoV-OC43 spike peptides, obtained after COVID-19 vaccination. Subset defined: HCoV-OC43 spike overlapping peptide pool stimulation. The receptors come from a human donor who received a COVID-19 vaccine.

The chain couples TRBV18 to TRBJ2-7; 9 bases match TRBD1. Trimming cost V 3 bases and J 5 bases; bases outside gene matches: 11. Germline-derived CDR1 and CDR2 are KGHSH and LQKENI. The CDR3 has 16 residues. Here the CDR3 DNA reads TGTGCCAGCTCACCCCAGGGACAGGGAATGATCGACGAGCAGTACGTC. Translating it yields CASSPQGQGMIDEQYV.

CDR3 residues: CASSARDFNYGYTF. CDR3 bases: TGTGCCAGCAGCGCTCGGGACTTTAACTATGGCTACACCTTC. The V and J genes are TRBV7-2 and TRBJ1-2, with D tentatively TRBD1 (5 bases). V gave up 5 bases and J gave up 1 base, with 11 bases separating them. The germline gives CDR1 SGHTA, CDR2 FQGNSA. This CDR3 region has 14 residues.

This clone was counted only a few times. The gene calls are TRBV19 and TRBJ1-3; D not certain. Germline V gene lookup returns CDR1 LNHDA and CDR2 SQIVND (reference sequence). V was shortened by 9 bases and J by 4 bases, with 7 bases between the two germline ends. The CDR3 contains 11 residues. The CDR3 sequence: CASKLGNTIYF. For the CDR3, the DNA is TGTGCCAGCAAACTCGGAAACACCATATATTTT.

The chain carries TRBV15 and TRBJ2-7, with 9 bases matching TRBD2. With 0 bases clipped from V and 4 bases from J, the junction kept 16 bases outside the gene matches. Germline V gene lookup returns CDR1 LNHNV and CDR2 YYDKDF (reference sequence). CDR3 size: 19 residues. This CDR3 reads CATSRDRVSAGGVLYEQYV. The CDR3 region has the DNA TGTGCCACCAGCAGAGACAGGGTATCGGCGGGGGGGGTTCTTTACGAGCAGTACGTC.

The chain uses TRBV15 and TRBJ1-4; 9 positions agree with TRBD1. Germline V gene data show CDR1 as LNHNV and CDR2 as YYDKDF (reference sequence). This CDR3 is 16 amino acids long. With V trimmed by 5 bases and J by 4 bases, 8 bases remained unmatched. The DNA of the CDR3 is TGTGCCACCAGCCGCGGACAGGGGTTGGATAATGAAAAACTGTTTTTT. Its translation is CATSRGQGLDNEKLFF.

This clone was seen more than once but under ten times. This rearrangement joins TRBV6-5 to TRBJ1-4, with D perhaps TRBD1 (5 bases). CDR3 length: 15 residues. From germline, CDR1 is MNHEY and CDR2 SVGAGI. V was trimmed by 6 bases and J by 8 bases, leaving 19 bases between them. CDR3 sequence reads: CASSHRGLMGEKLFF. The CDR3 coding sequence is TGTGCCAGCAGCCATAGGGGACTGATGGGGGAAAAACTGTTTTTT.

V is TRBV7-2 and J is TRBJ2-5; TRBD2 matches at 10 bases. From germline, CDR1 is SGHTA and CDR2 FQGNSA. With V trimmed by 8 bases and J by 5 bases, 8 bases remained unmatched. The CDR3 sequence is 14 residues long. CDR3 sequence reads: CASGSGGAEETQYF. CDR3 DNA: TGTGCCAGCGGCAGCGGGGGGGCGGAGGAGACCCAGTACTTC.

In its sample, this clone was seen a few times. The CDR3 sequence: CASSLAGTGYSPLHF. CDR3 nucleotides: TGCGCCAGCAGCTTGGCAGGGACAGGTTATTCACCCCTCCACTTT. V is TRBV5-1 and J is TRBJ1-6; TRBD1 matches at 8 bases. Germline loops: CDR1 SGHRS, CDR2 YFSETQ. J was trimmed by 8 bases and V by 0 bases; bases with no gene match: 4. CDR3 length: 15 residues.

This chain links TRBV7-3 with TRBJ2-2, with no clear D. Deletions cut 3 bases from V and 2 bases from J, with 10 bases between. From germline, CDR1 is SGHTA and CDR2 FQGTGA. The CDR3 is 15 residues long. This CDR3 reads CASSFSRSNTGELFF. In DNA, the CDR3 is TGTGCCAGCAGCTTCTCGAGGTCTAACACCGGGGAGCTGTTTTTT.

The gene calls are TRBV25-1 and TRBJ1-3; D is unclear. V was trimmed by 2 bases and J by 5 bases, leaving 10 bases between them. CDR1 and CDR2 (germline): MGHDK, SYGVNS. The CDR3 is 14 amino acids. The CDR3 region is CASSEPQQRNTIYF. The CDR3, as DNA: TGTGCCAGCAGTGAACCTCAACAGAGAAACACCATATATTTT.

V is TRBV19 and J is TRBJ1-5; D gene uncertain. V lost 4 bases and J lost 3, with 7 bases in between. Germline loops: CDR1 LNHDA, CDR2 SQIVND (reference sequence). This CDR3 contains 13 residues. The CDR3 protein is CASSNGFNQPQHF. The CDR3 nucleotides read TGTGCCAGTAGTAACGGGTTCAATCAGCCCCAGCATTTT.